This paragraph reports one T cell receptor (beta chain). Germline CDR1 reads LNHDA; CDR2 reads SQIVND (reference sequence). The CDR3 runs 12 residues. The V gene lost 2 bases and the J gene lost 7 bases, with 8 bases spanning the gap. This entry comes from a study of blood T cell repertoires in COVID-19. Assay used: immunoSEQ multiplex PCR; TCRdb lists only in-frame clones, some missing. Altogether over 200,000 clones are present, more than 80% being singletons, with the ten largest covering roughly 2.5%. Input material: peripheral blood. The sequence derives from a man aged 25 to 40 with COVID-19, enrolled during active disease. The rearrangement joins TRBV19 to TRBJ1-1; a weak D match, TRBD1 (5 bases). The DNA of the CDR3 is TGTGCCAGTAGTATACGACAGCGTGAAGCTTTCTTT. Amino acids: CASSIRQREAFF.